The 6 T cell receptor beta chains reported below all come from one sample, sequenced in a study of blood T cell repertoires in COVID-19. Method: immunoSEQ multiplex PCR; TCRdb's copy keeps in-frame clones and lacks some. Of 300,000 to 350,000 clones listed, around 82% are singletons. The specimen was peripheral blood. These receptors were obtained from a young man with active or convalescent COVID-19.

The V gene is TRBV5-4, the J gene TRBJ2-7; D is possibly TRBD2 (6 bases). Trimming took off 2 bases at V and 4 bases at J, with 10 bases between the two ends. Germline CDR1 is SGHNT and CDR2 is YYREEE (reference sequence). This CDR3 has 13 amino acids. The CDR3 sequence: CASSFARGYEQYF. The CDR3 DNA sequence: TGTGCCAGCAGCTTTGCGCGGGGTTACGAGCAGTACTTC.

The chain combines TRBV2 with TRBJ2-1; 16 nucleotides match TRBD2. CDR1 SNHLY and CDR2 FYNNEI come from the germline V gene. The CDR3 consists of 18 residues. With V trimmed by 6 bases and J by 1 base, 6 bases remained unmatched. CDR3 sequence reads: CASRAGTSGGASYNEQFF. The CDR3 nucleotides read TGTGCCAGCAGGGCCGGGACTAGCGGGGGGGCTTCCTACAATGAGCAGTTCTTC.

In DNA form, the CDR3 reads TGTGCCAGCAGCTCTATGAACACTGAAGCTTTCTTT. Translation gives CASSSMNTEAFF. This sequence joins TRBV11-3 and TRBJ1-1; D ambiguous. Per the germline V gene, CDR1 is SGHNT and CDR2 is YENEEA. V was shortened by 4 bases and J by 0 bases, with 3 bases between the two germline ends. The CDR3 length is 12 residues.

The chain combines TRBV4-1 with TRBJ1-2, with a tentative D call TRBD1 (6 bases). Germline CDR1 is MGHRA and CDR2 is YSYEKL. The CDR3 totals 16 residues. V gave up 2 bases and J gave up 4 bases, with 17 bases separating them. The chain's CDR3 is CASSQPVRGAGYGYTF. In DNA form, the CDR3 reads TGCGCCAGCAGCCAACCCGTCCGGGGGGCGGGCTATGGCTACACCTTC.

DNA for the CDR3: TGTGCCAGCAGCTCCCTAGCGGGAGTCTACGAGCAGTACTTC. Translating it yields CASSSLAGVYEQYF. The chain carries TRBV11-2 and TRBJ2-7, with 10 nucleotides matching TRBD2. V trimming: 4 bases; J trimming: 3 bases; junction bases outside the gene matches: 3. CDR1 and CDR2 from the germline V gene are SGHAT and FQNNGV. The length of the CDR3 is 14 residues. The full variable domain, completed using reference TRBV11-2 and TRBJ2-7, is EAGVAQSPRYKIIEKRQSVAFWCNPISGHATLYWYQQILGQGPKLLIQFQNNGVVDDSQLPKDRFSAERLKGVDSTLKIQPAKLEDSAVYLCASSSLAGVYEQYFGPGTRLTVT.

The chain recombines TRBV19 with TRBJ2-7; 7 bases fit TRBD1. Germline V gene sequence: CDR1 LNHDA, CDR2 SQIVND (reference sequence). The CDR3 length is 15 residues. The V segment lost 3 bases and the J segment 3 bases; nucleotides outside the gene matches: 8. CDR3 protein: CASSMGQGVLYEQYF. CDR3 nucleotide sequence: TGTGCCAGTAGTATGGGGCAGGGGGTCCTCTACGAGCAGTACTTC. Together with reference TRBV19 and TRBJ2-7, the CDR3 gives the full variable domain: DGGITQSPKYLFRKEGQNVTLSCEQNLNHDAMYWYRQDPGQGLRLIYYSQIVNDFQKGDIAEGYSVSREKKESFPLTVTSAQKNPTAFYLCASSMGQGVLYEQYFGPGTRLTVT.